The sequence of this TCR beta chain was determined in a study of blood T cell repertoires in COVID-19 (dated by TCRdb to about 2020). The study in broad terms: Samples covering the acute and convalescent phases of COVID-19 were provided by collaborators in the United States, Italy and Spain. The prospective study material was composed of cDNA or gDNA derived from T cells, B-cell-depleted T cells, or PBMCs. The dataset comprised deeply sampled blood TCRbeta repertoires from subjects exposed to, actively infected with, or recovered from COVID-19. The repertoires were released in a freely available public database intended as a resource for research on the immune response to SARS-CoV-2. Samples were obtained from the ongoing ImmuneRACE study (first 160 participants) and from about 1,300 subjects provided by 6 global collaborators. The sample metadata nearly always contained a de-identified subject ID, COVID-19 status, age in years and sex. Where available, HLA class I and class II types were taken from metadata supplied by the sample provider and were not determined by assay-based typing. General study outcomes and caveats: The amount of clinical and demographic metadata varied by source and participant and was provided uncurated.

Via the germline V gene (reference sequence), CDR1 is LNHDA and CDR2 SQIVND. The CDR3 holds 16 amino acids from the cysteine to the phenylalanine. Only CDR3 DNA remains: 48 bases, in frame from the first base. The junction shows trimming of 5 bases on V and 2 bases on J, and the gene matches do not reach 6 bases of it. At one collaborating source in Seattle, patients were enrolled during active infection and were followed longitudinally through the course of disease. The collaborating institutions used their own protocols to collect whole blood in K2EDTA tubes. Collaborator samples were shipped for TCRbeta analysis as frozen whole blood, isolated PBMCs, or DNA extracted from either sample type. Notes on this clone: Its antigen specificity is not known. Base qualities are not provided; no much larger clone lies one nucleotide away.

The immunoSEQ Assay, a bias-controlled multiplex PCR, was used to amplify TCRbeta CDR3 regions from genomic DNA. The paper's processing steps were these. Within the assay, amplification of reference gene primers was used to estimate how many nucleated cells each sample contained. To quantify the absolute abundance of each unique TCRbeta CDR3 rearrangement, sequence reads were collapsed and filtered. For each sample, productive Simpson clonality was calculated by taking the square root of Simpson's diversity index across productive rearrangements. In its TCRdb copy, this immuneACCESS table keeps in-frame sequences only and misses some clones. Where compared with another copy, unresolved V genes explain less than half of these, and the others have no known cause. For V, J and clone size, that table is used; D and trimming come from the DNA. This sample is represented by about 440,000 clones; approximately 88% of them were singletons. The ten largest clones add up to roughly 12% of the sample.

Source material: peripheral blood. This clonotype originated in a woman between 45 and 65 years old with COVID-19, enrolled during active disease. The sequence links TRBV19 to TRBJ2-1, and TRBD2 aligns with 10 junction nucleotides. The CDR3 in this case is CASSAPGLAPYNEQFF. In nucleotide form, the sequence is TGTGCCAGTAGTGCACCGGGACTAGCGCCCTACAATGAGCAGTTCTTC.